This T cell receptor beta chain is drawn from a study of T cell repertoires in cytomegalovirus infection. MiXCR, run by TCRdb on the reads, gives a single entry per CDR3 protein. The table lists 200,000 to 300,000 distinct CDR3 sequences, approximately 9.2% of them singletons, with roughly 16% in the top ten. This clonotype was found a few times. CDR3 length: 15 amino acids. Germline V gene lookup returns CDR1 LGHNA and CDR2 YNFKEQ. Trimming took off 0 bases at V and 4 bases at J, with 9 bases between the two ends. The chain uses TRBV4-2 and TRBJ1-4; D unclear. The sample consisted of PBMCs. This TCR was recovered from a human donor in good health (CMV status not recorded). Some clones in this sample may be carry-over from other donors' samples. Here the CDR3 reads CASSQDLQINEKLFF. CDR3 nucleotides: TGTGCCAGCAGCCAAGATCTGCAGATTAATGAAAAACTGTTTTTT.